This T cell receptor beta chain was sequenced for a study of molecular identifiers for immune sequencing clone quantification. Each CDR3 protein gets one entry after TCRdb re-called the PCR reads with MiXCR. The repertoire has just under 650,000 distinct CDR3 sequences, about 20% of them found once; the top ten carry roughly 0.85%. Whole-study findings and limits: Because of identical TCR molecules sharing a barcode, sizes of highly expanded clones could be underestimated.

Trimming at V came to 3 bases and at J to 7 bases, leaving 8 bases not matched to a gene. The CDR3 has 15 amino acids. This clonotype was detected a few times. Its antigen remains unidentified. This chain uses TRBV12-3 or TRBV12-4 with TRBJ2-1; the match to TRBD2 covers 8 bases. This TCR was recovered from a human donor in good health. Some libraries in this study had Jurkat cell RNA spiked in. The sample comprised naive CD8+ T cells from blood, with Jurkat cell RNA spiked in. Subset described: FACS-sorted CD8+CD4-CCR7+CD45RA+ naive T cells. The DNA for the CDR3 is TGTGCCAGCAGTTTCTTTGCGGGGGGTAGTAATGAGCAGTTCTTC. This codes for CASSFFAGGSNEQFF.